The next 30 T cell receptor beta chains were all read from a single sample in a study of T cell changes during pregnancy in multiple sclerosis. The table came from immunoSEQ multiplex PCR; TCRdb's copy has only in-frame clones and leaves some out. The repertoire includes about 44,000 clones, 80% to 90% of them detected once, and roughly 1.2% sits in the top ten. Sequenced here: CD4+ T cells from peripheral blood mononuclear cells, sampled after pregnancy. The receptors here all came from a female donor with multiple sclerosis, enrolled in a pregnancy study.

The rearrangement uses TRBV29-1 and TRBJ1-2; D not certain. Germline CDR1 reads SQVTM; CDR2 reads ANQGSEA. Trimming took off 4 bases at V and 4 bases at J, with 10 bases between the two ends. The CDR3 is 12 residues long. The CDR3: CSVVIQLYGYTF. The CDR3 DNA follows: TGCAGCGTTGTGATACAGCTCTATGGCTACACCTTC.

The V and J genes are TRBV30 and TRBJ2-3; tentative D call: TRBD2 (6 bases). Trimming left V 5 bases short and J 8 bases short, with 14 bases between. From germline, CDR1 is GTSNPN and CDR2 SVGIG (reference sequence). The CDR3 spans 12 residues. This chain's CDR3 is CAWALGGGTQYF. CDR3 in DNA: TGTGCCTGGGCGCTGGGGGGAGGTACGCAGTATTTT.

This CDR3 is CASSVAGGYRDTQYF. CDR3 nucleotides: TGTGCCAGCAGTGTTGCAGGGGGCTATAGAGATACGCAGTATTTT. The genes are TRBV2 and TRBJ2-3; 8 nucleotides agree with TRBD1. The length of the CDR3 is 15 residues. Trimming removed 4 bases from V and 5 bases from J; junction bases left unmatched: 8. CDR1 and CDR2 from the germline V gene are SNHLY and FYNNEI.

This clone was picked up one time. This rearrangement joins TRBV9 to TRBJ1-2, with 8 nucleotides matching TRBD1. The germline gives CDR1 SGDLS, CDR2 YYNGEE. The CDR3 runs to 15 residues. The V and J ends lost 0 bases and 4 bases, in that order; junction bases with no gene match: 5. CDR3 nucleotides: TGTGCCAGCAGCGTAGCTCCCGGACAGGGCTATGGCTACACCTTC. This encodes CASSVAPGQGYGYTF. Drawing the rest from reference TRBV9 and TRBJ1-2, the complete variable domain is DSGVTQTPKHLITATGQRVTLRCSPRSGDLSVYWYQQSLDQGLQFLIQYYNGEERAKGNILERFSAQQFPDLHSELNLSSLELGDSALYFCASSVAPGQGYGYTFGSGTRLTVV.

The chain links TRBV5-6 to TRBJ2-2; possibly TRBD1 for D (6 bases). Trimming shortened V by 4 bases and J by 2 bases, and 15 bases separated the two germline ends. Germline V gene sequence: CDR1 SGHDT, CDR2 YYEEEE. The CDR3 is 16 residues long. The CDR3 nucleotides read TGTGCCAGCAGCAACCTACGCAGGGGTAACACCGGGGAGCTGTTTTTT. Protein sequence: CASSNLRRGNTGELFF. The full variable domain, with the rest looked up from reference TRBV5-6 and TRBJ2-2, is DAGVTQSPTHLIKTRGQQVTLRCSPKSGHDTVSWYQQALGQGPQFIFQYYEEEERQRGNFPDRFSGHQFPNYSSELNVNALLLGDSALYLCASSNLRRGNTGELFFGEGSRLTVL.

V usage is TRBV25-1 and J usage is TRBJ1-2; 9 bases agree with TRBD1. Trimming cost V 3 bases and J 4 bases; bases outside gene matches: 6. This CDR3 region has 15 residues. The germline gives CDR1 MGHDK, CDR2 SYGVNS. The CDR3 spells CASSDTGTGIYGYTF. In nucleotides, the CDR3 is TGTGCCAGCAGTGACACAGGGACAGGGATCTATGGCTACACCTTC.

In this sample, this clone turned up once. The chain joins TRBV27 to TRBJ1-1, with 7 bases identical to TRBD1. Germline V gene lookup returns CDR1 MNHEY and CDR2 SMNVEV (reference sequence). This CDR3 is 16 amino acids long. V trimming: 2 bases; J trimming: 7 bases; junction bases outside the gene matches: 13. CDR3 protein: CASSLGQGGGRSEAFF. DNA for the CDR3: TGTGCCAGCAGTTTAGGGCAGGGGGGAGGAAGAAGTGAAGCTTTCTTT.

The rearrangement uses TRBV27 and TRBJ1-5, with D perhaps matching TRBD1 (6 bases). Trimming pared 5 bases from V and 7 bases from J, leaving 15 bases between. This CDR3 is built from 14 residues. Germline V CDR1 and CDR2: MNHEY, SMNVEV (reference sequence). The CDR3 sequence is CASSPPGQIQPQHF. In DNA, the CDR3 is TGTGCCAGCAGTCCACCGGGACAAATACAGCCCCAGCATTTT.

The CDR3 loop reads CASSFNYSPTSGRNYEQYF. Here the CDR3 DNA reads TGTGCCAGCAGCTTTAACTATAGTCCGACTAGCGGGAGAAACTACGAGCAGTACTTC. J is TRBJ2-7 and V is TRBV11-2, with 12 bases aligning to TRBD2. The CDR3 totals 19 residues. The germline V gene has CDR1 SGHAT and CDR2 FQNNGV. V was pared by 3 bases and J by 3 bases, with 15 bases of the junction left unmatched.

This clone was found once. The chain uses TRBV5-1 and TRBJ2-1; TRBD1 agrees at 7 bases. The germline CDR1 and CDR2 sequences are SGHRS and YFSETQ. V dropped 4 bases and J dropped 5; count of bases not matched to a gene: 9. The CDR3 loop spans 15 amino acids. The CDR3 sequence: CASSPEGAQDNEQFF. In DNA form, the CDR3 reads TGCGCCAGCAGCCCCGAGGGGGCTCAGGACAATGAGCAGTTCTTC.

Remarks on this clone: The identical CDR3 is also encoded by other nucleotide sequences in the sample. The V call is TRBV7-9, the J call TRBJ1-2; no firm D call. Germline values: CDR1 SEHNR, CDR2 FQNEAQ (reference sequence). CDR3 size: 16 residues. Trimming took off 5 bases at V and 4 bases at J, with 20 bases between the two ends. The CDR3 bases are TGTGCCAGCAGCCGCGGGCCTTTGTTGGTTCGCTATGGCTACACCTTC. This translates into CASSRGPLLVRYGYTF.

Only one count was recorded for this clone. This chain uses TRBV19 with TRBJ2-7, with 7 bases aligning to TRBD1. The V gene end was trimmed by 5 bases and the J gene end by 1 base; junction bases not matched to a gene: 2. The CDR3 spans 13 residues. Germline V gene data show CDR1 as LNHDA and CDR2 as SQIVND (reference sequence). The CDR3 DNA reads TGTGCCAGTAGTGCGGACAGGTCCTACGAGCAGTACTTC. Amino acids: CASSADRSYEQYF.

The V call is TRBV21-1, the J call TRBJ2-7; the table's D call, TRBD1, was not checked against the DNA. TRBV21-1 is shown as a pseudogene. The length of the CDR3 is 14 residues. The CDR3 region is CASSKAEQSYEQYF. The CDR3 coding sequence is TGTGCCAGCAGCAAAGCAGAACAGAGCTACGAGCAGTACTTC.

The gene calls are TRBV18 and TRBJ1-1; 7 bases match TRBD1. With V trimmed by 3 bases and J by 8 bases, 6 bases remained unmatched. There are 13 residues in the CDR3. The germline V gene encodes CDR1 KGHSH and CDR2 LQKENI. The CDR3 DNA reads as TGTGCCAGCTCACCGTACGACAGGGAGGAAGCTTTCTTT. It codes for CASSPYDREEAFF.

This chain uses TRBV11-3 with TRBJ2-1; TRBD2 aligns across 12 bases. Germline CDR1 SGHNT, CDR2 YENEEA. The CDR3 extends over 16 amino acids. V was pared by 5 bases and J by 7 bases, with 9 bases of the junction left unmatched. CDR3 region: CASSRPSGRVSNEQFF. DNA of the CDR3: TGTGCCAGCAGCAGACCTAGCGGGAGGGTATCTAATGAGCAGTTCTTC.

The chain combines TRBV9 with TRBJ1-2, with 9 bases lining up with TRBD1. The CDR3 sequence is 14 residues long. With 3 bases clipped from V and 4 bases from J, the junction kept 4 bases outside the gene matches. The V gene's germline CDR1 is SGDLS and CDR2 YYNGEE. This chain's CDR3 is CASSAGQGSYGYTF. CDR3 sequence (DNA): TGTGCCAGCAGCGCAGGACAGGGGAGCTATGGCTACACCTTC.

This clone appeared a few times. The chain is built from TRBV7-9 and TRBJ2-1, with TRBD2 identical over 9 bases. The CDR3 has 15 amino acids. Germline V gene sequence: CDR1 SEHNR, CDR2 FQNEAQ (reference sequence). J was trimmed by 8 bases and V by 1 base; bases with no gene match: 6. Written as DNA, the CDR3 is TGTGCCAGCAGCTTAGTTGCGGGAGGGGGTGATGAGCAGTTCTTC. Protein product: CASSLVAGGGDEQFF.

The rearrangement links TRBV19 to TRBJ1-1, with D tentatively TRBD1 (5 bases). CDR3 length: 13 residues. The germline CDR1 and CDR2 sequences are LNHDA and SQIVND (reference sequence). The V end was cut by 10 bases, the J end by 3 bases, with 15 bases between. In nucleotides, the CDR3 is TGTGCCACCCAACGGGGGGGGGACACTGAAGCTTTCTTT. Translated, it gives CATQRGGDTEAFF. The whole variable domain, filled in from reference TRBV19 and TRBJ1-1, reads DGGITQSPKYLFRKEGQNVTLSCEQNLNHDAMYWYRQDPGQGLRLIYYSQIVNDFQKGDIAEGYSVSREKKESFPLTVTSAQKNPTAFYLCATQRGGDTEAFFGQGTRLTVV.

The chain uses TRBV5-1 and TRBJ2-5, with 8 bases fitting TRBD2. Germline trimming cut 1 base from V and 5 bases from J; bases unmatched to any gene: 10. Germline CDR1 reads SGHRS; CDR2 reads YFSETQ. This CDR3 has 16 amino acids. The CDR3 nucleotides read TGCGCCAGCAGCTTGAGGGTAGCGGGATCCCGGGAGACCCAGTACTTC. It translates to CASSLRVAGSRETQYF.

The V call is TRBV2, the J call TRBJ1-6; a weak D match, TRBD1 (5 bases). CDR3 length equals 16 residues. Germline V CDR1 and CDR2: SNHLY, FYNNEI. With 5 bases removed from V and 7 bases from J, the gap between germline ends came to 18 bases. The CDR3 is CASSRSPRQTNSPLHF. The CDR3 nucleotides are TGTGCCAGCAGTAGGTCCCCGAGACAGACCAATTCACCCCTCCACTTT.

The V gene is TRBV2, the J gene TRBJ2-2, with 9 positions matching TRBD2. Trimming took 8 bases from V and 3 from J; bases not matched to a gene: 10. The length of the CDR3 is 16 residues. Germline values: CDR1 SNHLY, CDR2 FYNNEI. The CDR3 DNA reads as TGTGCCAGCCGGGGGGGCGGGAGGGCCTACACCGGGGAGCTGTTTTTT. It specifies CASRGGGRAYTGELFF. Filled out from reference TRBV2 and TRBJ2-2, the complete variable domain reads EPEVTQTPSHQVTQMGQEVILRCVPISNHLYFYWYRQILGQKVEFLVSFYNNEISEKSEIFDDQFSVERPDGSNFTLKIRSTKLEDSAMYFCASRGGGRAYTGELFFGEGSRLTVL.

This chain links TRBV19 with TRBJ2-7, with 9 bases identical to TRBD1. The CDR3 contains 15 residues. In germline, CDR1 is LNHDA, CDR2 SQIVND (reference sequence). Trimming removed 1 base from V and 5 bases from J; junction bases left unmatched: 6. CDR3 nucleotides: TGTGCCAGTAGTATAGGGGGACAGGGACTCCACGAGCAGTACTTC. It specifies CASSIGGQGLHEQYF.

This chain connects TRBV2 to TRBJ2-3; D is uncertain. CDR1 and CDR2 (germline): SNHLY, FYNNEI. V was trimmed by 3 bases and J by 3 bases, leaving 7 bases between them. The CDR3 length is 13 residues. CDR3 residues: CASSDLGTDTQYF. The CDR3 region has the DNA TGTGCCAGCAGTGATCTAGGAACAGATACGCAGTATTTT.

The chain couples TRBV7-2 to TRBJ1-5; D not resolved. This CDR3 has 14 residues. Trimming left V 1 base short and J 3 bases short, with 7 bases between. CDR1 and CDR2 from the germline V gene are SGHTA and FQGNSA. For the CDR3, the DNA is TGTGCCAGCAGCTTAGGCGGCACCAATCAGCCCCAGCATTTT. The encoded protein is CASSLGGTNQPQHF.

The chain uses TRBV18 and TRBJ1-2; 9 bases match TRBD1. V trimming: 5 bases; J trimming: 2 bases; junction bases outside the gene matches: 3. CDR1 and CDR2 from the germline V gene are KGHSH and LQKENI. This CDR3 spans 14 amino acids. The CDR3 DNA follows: TGTGCCAGCTCAACAGGGGGCCGGAACTATGGCTACACCTTC. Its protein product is CASSTGGRNYGYTF.

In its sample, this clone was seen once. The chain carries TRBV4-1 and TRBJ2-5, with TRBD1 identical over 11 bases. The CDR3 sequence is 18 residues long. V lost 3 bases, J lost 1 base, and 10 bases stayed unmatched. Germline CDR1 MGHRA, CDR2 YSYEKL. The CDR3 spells CASSHPKFGTGGQETQYF. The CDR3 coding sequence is TGCGCCAGCAGCCATCCTAAATTCGGGACAGGGGGCCAAGAGACCCAGTACTTC.

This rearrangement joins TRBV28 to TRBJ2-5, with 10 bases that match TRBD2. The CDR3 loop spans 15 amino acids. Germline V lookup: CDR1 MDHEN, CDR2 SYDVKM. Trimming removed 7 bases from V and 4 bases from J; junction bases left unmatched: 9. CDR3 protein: CASTSVAGGGETQYF. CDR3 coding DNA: TGTGCCAGCACCTCCGTAGCGGGAGGAGGAGAGACCCAGTACTTC. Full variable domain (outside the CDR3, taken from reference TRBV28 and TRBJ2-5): DVKVTQSSRYLVKRTGEKVFLECVQDMDHENMFWYRQDPGLGLRLIYFSYDVKMKEKGDIPEGYSVSREKKERFSLILESASTNQTSMYLCASTSVAGGGETQYFGPGTRLLVL.

The CDR3 region is CAERGTGGNQPQHF. The CDR3 coding sequence is TGTGCCGAACGAGGGACAGGGGGCAATCAGCCCCAGCATTTT. This sequence joins TRBV28 and TRBJ1-5, with 10 bases aligning to TRBD1. CDR1 is MDHEN and CDR2 is SYDVKM in the germline V gene. With 11 bases clipped from V and 2 bases from J, the junction kept 6 bases outside the gene matches. The CDR3 has 14 residues.

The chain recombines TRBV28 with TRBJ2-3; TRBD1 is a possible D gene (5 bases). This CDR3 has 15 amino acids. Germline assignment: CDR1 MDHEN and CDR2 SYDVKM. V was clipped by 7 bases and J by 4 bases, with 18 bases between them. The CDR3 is CASTSGAGFPDTQYF. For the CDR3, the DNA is TGTGCCAGCACTTCTGGGGCAGGTTTCCCAGATACGCAGTATTTT.

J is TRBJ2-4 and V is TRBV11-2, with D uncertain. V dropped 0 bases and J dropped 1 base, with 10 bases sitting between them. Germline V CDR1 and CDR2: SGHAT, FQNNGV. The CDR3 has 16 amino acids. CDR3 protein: CASSLDFPRAKNIQYF. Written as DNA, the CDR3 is TGTGCCAGCAGCTTAGATTTCCCCCGGGCCAAAAACATTCAGTACTTC.